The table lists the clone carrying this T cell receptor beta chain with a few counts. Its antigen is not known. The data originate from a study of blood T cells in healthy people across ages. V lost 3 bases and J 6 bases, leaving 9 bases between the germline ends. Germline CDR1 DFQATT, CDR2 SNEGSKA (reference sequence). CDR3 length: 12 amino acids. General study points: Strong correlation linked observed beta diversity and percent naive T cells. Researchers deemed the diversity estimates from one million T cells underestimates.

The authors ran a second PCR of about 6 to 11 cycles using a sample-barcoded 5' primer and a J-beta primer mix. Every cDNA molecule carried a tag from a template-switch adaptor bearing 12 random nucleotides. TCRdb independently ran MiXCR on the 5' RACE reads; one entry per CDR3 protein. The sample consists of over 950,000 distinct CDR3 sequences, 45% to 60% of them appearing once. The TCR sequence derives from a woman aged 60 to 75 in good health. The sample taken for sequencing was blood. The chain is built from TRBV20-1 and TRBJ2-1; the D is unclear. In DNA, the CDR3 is TGCAGTGCTAGCTCTGGGTTCAATGAGCAGTTCTTC. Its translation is CSASSGFNEQFF.